This record concerns one T cell receptor (beta chain) sequence. Its target is unknown. Construction of TCR beta libraries was performed using quantitative 5'-RACE with molecular barcodes. TCRdb re-derived calls from the 5' RACE reads in MiXCR, one entry per CDR3 protein. The profile covers about 400,000 distinct CDR3 sequences, with 20% to 25% appearing a single time and roughly a sixth taken by the ten largest. The data are from a study of CD8 T cells in ankylosing spondylitis. Study observations and caveats: Characteristic of ankylosing spondylitis blood, it appeared, was a TCR beta motif comprising about eight highly homologous variants. CD8+ by phenotype, disease-linked clones were relatively rare in peripheral blood. Reports say disease-linked clones showed up significantly more in matched ankylosing spondylitis synovial fluid. Earlier authors reported some of these motif variants in reactive arthritis synovial fluid and blood.

Germline V lookup: CDR1 LGHNA, CDR2 YSLEER. The CDR3 loop spans 15 amino acids. Unmatched junction bases numbered 1, after V lost 0 bases and J lost 0 bases. The clonotype comes from a male donor with ankylosing spondylitis. The J gene is TRBJ2-5, the V gene TRBV4-3, with 7 positions matching TRBD1. Sequencing was carried out using blood, either unsorted or a sorted T cell fraction (not recorded which). The CDR3 DNA is TGCGCCAGCAGCCAAGATGGACAGGACCAAGAGACCCAGTACTTC. Translation: CASSQDGQDQETQYF.